The present T cell receptor beta chain was sequenced within a study of PD-L1 blockade in urothelial cancer. On the study more broadly: Male patients with bladder-origin urothelial cancer numbered about 90% of the 29.

The CDR3 contains 15 residues. The germline gives CDR1 SGHRS, CDR2 YFSETQ. After removal of 3 bases from V and 4 bases from J, the junction contained 2 bases not matched to a gene. The method was immunoSEQ multiplex PCR; TCRdb's version includes in-frame clones alone and lacks a portion of them. The sample has approximately 110,000 clones, around 85% seen once. Each patient's cancer was a locally advanced or metastatic urothelial carcinoma. The sample was PBMCs, taken around atezolizumab (anti-PD-L1) treatment. V gene TRBV5-1 combines with J gene TRBJ2-2; 11 nucleotides align to TRBD2. This TCR was recovered from a man aged 50 to 60 with urothelial cancer. Written as DNA, the CDR3 is TGCGCCAGCAGCTACGGGACTAGCGGCACCGGGGAGCTGTTTTTT. Residues: CASSYGTSGTGELFF.